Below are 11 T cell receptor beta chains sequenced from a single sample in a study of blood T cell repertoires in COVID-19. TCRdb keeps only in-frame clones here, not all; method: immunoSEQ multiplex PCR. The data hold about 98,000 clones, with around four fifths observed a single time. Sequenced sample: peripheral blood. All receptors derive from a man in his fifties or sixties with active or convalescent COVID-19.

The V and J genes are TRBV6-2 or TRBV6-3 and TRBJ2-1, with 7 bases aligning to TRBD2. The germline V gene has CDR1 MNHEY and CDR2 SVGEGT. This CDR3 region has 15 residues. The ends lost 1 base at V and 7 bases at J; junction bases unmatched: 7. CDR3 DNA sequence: TGTGCCAGCAGTTACTTCGGGACTACCCTGAATGAGCAGTTCTTC. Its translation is CASSYFGTTLNEQFF.

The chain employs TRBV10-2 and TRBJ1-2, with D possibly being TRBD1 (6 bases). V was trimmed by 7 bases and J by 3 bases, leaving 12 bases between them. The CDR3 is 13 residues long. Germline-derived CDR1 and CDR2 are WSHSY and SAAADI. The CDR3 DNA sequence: TGCGCCAGCAAAGACAGGCAGGACTATGGCTACACCTTC. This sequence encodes CASKDRQDYGYTF.

CDR3 amino acids: CASSQVANYGYTF. CDR3 bases: TGTGCCAGCAGCCAAGTTGCGAACTATGGCTACACCTTC. The J gene is TRBJ1-2, the V gene TRBV3-1 (or the pseudogene TRBV3-2); the D is unclear. The CDR3 runs to 13 residues. Germline assignment: CDR1 LGHDT and CDR2 YNNKEL (reference sequence). V was trimmed by 1 base and J by 2 bases, leaving 5 bases between them.

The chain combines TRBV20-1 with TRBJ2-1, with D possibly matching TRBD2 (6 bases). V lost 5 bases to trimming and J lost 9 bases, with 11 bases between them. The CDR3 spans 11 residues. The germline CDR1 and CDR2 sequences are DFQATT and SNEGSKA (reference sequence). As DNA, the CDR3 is TGCAGTGCTTATCTCGGGGGTGAGCAGTTCTTC. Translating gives CSAYLGGEQFF.

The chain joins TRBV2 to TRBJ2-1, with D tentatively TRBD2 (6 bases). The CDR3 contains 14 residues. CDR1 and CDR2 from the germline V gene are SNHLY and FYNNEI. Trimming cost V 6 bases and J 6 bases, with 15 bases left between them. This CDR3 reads CASSNLGSVNEQFF. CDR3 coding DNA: TGTGCCAGCAGCAACCTCGGGAGTGTCAATGAGCAGTTCTTC.

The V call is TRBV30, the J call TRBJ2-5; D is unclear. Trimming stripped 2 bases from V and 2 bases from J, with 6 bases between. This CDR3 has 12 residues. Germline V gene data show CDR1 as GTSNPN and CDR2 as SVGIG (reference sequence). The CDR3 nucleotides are TGTGCCTGGAGTCCCTCTCAAGAGACCCAGTACTTC. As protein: CAWSPSQETQYF. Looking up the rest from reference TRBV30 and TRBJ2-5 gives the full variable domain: SQTIHQWPATLVQPVGSPLSLECTVEGTSNPNLYWYRQAAGRGLQLLFYSVGIGQISSEVPQNLSASRPQDRQFILSSKKLLLSDSGFYLCAWSPSQETQYFGPGTRLLVL.

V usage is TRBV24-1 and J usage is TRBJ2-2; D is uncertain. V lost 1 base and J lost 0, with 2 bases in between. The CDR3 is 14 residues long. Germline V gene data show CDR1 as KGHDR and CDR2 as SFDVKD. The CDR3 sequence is CATSDFTNTGELFF. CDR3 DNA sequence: TGTGCCACCAGTGATTTCACGAACACCGGGGAGCTGTTTTTT.

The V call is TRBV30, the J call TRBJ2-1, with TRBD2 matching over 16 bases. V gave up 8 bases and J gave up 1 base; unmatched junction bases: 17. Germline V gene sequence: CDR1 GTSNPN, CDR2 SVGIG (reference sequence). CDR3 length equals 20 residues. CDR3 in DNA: TGTGCCGGGCAAACCGGGACTAGCGGGAGGGGATTGAGGTCCTACAATGAGCAGTTCTTC. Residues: CAGQTGTSGRGLRSYNEQFF.

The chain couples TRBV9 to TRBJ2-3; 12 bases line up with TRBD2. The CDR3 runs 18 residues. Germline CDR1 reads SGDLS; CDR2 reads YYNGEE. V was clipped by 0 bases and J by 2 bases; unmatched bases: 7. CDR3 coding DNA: TGTGCCAGCAGCGTAGGCGAAGGGACTAGCGGGTTCACAGATACGCAGTATTTT. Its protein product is CASSVGEGTSGFTDTQYF.

CDR3 in amino acids: CASRIGGNTYNEQFF. In DNA, the CDR3 is TGTGCCAGTAGAATTGGGGGGAATACCTACAATGAGCAGTTCTTC. The chain combines TRBV19 with TRBJ2-1, with D possibly being TRBD2 (6 bases). The CDR3 extends over 15 amino acids. Per the germline V gene, CDR1 is LNHDA and CDR2 is SQIVND (reference sequence). The V gene lost 6 bases and the J gene lost 2 bases, with 14 bases spanning the gap.

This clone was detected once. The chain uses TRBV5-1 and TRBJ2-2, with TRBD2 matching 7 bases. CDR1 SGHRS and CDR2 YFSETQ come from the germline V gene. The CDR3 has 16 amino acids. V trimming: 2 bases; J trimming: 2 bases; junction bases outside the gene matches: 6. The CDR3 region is CASSLSLAANTGELFF. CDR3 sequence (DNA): TGCGCCAGCAGCTTAAGCCTAGCGGCAAACACCGGGGAGCTGTTTTTT.